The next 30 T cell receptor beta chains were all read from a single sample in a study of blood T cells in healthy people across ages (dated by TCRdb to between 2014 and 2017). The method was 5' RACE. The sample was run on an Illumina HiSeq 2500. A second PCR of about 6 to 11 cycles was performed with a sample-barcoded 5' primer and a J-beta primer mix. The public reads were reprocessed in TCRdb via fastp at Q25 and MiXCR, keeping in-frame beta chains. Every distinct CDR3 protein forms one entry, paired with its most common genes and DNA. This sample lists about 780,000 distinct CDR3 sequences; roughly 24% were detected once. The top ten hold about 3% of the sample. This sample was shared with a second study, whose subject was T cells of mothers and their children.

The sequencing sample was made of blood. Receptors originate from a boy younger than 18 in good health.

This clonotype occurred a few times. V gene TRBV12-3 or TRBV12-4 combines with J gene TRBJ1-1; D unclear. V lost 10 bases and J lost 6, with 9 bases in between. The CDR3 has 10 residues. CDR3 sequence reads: CATLGPEAFF. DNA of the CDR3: TGTGCCACACTGGGCCCTGAAGCTTTCTTT.

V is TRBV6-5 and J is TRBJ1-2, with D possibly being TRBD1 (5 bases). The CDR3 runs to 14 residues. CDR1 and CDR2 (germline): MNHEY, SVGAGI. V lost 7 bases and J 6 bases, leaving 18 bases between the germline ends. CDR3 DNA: TGTGCCAGCAACGAGGCCTCGGGGCGGAATGGCTACACCTTC. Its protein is CASNEASGRNGYTF.

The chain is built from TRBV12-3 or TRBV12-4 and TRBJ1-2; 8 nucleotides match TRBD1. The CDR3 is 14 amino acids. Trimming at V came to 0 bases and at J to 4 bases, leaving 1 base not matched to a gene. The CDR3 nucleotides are TGTGCCAGCAGTTTAGCGGGACAGGTCTATGGCTACACCTTC. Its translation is CASSLAGQVYGYTF.

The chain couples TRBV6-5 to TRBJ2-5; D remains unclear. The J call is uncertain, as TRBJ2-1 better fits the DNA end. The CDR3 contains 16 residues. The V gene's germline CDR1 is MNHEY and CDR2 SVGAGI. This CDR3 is CASSYFSTLLGSEQFF. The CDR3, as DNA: TGTGCCAGCAGTTACTTCAGTACCTTATTAGGAAGTGAGCAGTTCTTC.

In DNA form, the CDR3 reads TGCGCCAGCAGGGGGGCAGCTAATGAAAAACTGTTTTTT. This gives the protein CASRGAANEKLFF. The chain combines TRBV5-1 with TRBJ1-4, with a tentative D call TRBD1 (6 bases). V dropped 5 bases and J dropped 3 bases, with 8 bases sitting between them. Germline values: CDR1 SGHRS, CDR2 YFSETQ. The CDR3 is made up of 13 amino acids.

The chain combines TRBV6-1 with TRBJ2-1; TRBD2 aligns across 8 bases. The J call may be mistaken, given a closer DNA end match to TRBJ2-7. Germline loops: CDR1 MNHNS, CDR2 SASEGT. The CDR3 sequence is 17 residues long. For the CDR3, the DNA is TGTGCCAGCAGCGGGGGGGTGAACAGGGATGGGAAGTACGAGCAGTACTTC. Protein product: CASSGGVNRDGKYEQYF.

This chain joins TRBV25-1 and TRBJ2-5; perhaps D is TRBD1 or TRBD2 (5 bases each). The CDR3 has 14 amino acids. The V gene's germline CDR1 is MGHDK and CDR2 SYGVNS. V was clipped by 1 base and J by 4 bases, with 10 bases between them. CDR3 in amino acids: CASSELAGRETQYF. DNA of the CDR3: TGTGCCAGCAGTGAATTGGCAGGGAGAGAGACCCAGTACTTC.

Here the CDR3 reads CASSPPAGGQDTQYF. The CDR3 DNA sequence: TGTGCCAGCAGCCCACCCGCGGGGGGGCAGGATACGCAGTATTTT. This sequence joins TRBV9 and TRBJ2-3; 9 nucleotides match TRBD2. V lost 4 bases and J lost 6; bases outside the gene matches: 9. The CDR3 length is 15 residues. Germline lookup yields CDR1 SGDLS and CDR2 YYNGEE.

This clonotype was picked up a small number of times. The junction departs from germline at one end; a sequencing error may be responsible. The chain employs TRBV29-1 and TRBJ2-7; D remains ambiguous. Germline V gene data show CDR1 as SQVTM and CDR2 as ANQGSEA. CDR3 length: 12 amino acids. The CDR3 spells CSAVRASHEQYF. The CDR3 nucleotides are TGCAGCGCCGTCCGGGCCTCCCACGAGCAGTACTTC.

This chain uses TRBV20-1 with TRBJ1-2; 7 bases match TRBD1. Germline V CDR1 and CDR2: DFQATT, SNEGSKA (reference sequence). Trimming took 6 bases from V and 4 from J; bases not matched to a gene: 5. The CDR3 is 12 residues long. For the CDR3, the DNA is TGCAGTGCGGACAGGATGGGCTATGGCTACACCTTC. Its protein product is CSADRMGYGYTF.

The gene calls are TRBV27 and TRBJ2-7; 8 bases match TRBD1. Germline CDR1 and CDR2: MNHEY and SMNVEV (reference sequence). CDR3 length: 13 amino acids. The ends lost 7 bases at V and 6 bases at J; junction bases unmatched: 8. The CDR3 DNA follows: TGTGCCAGCATCCCCGGGACAGGTGGCGAGCAGTACTTC. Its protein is CASIPGTGGEQYF.

The DNA of the CDR3 is TGTGCCAGCAGCTTAGTGTGGGCTAGCGGGAGAGAGGAGGGGCCCTACGAGCAGTACTTC. It codes for CASSLVWASGREEGPYEQYF. The V call is TRBV7-9, the J call TRBJ2-7, with 10 bases fitting TRBD2. The CDR3 length is 20 residues. CDR1 SEHNR and CDR2 FQNEAQ come from the germline V gene (reference sequence). V dropped 1 base and J dropped 2; count of bases not matched to a gene: 17.

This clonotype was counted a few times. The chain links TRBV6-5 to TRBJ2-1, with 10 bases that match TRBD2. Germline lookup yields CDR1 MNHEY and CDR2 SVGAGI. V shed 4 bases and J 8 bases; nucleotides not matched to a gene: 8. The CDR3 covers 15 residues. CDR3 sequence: CASSSQRGGRDEQFF. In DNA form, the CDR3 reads TGTGCCAGCAGTTCCCAGCGGGGGGGCCGGGATGAGCAGTTCTTC.

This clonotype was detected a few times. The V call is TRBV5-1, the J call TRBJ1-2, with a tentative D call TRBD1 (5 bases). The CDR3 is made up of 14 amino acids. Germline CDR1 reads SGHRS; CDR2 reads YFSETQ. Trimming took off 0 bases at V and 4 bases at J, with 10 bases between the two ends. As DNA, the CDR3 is TGCGCCAGCAGCTTGGATTACGGGGCCTATGGCTACACCTTC. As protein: CASSLDYGAYGYTF.

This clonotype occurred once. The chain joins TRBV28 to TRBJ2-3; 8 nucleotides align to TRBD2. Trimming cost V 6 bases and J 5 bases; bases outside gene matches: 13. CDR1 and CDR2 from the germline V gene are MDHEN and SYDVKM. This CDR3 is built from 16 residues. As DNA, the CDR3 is TGTGCCAGCAGACCTACCGGGACTAGGAGGGGAGATACGCAGTATTTT. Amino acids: CASRPTGTRRGDTQYF.

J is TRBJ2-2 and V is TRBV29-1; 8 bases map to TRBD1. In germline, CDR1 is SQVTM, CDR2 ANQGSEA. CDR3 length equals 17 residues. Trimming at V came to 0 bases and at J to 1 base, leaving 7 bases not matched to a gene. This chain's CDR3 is CSVEDPIQGGNTGELFF. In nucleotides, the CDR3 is TGCAGCGTTGAAGACCCAATACAGGGGGGGAACACCGGGGAGCTGTTTTTT.

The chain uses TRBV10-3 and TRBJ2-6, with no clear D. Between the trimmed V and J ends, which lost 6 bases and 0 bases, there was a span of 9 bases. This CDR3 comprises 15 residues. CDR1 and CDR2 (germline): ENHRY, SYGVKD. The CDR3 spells CAIRGANSGANVLTF. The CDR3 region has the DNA TGTGCCATCAGGGGCGCTAACTCTGGGGCCAACGTCCTGACTTTC.

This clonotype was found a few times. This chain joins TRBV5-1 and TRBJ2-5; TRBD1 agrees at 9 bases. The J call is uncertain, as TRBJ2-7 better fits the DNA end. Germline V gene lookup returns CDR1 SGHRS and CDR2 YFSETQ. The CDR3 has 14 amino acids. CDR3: CASSGTGPAYEQYF. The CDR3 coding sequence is TGCGCCAGCAGCGGGACAGGGCCAGCGTACGAGCAGTACTTC.

CDR3 in amino acids: CASSYEGAGEIYGYTF. Written as DNA, the CDR3 is TGTGCCAGCAGCTACGAGGGTGCAGGGGAAATTTATGGCTACACCTTC. The chain links TRBV4-2 to TRBJ1-2, with a weak D call TRBD1 (6 bases). In germline, CDR1 is LGHNA, CDR2 YNFKEQ. The ends were cut back, 5 bases at V and 5 bases at J, with 21 bases in the middle. The CDR3 has 16 amino acids.

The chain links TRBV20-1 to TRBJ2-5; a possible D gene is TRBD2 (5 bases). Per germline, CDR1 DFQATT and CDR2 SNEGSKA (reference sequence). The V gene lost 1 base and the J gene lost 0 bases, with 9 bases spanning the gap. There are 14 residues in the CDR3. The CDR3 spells CSARVSTNQETQYF. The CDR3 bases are TGCAGTGCTAGAGTATCGACTAACCAAGAGACCCAGTACTTC.

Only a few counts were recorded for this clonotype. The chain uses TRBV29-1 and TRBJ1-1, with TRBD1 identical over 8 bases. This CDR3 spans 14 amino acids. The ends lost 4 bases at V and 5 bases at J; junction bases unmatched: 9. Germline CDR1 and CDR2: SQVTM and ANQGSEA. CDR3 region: CSVGAGGAGTEAFF. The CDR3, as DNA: TGCAGCGTTGGGGCAGGGGGCGCGGGAACTGAAGCTTTCTTT. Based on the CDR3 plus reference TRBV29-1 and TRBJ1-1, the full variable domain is SAVISQKPSRDICQRGTSLTIQCQVDSQVTMMFWYRQQPGQSLTLIATANQGSEATYESGFVIDKFPISRPNLTFSTLTVSNMSPEDSSIYLCSVGAGGAGTEAFFGQGTRLTVV.

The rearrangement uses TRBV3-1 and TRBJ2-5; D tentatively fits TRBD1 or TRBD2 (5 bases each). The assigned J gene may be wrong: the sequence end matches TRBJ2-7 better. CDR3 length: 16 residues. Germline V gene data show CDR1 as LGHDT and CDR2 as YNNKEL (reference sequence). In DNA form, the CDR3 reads TGTGCCAGCAGCCAAGGTATGAGGGGAGTAACCTACGAGCAGTACTTC. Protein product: CASSQGMRGVTYEQYF.

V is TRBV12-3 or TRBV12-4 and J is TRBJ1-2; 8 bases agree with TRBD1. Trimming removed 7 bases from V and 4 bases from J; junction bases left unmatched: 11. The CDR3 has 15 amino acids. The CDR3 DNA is TGTGCCAGCACCCCGCCATCAGGGGGCGGCTATGGCTACACCTTC. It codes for CASTPPSGGGYGYTF.

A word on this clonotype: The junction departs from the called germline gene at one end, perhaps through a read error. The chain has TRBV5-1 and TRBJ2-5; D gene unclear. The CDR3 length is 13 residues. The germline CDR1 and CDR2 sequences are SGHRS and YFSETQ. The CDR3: CASSESKAETQYF. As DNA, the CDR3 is TGCGCCAGCAGCGAGTCTAAGGCTGAGACTCAGTACTTC.

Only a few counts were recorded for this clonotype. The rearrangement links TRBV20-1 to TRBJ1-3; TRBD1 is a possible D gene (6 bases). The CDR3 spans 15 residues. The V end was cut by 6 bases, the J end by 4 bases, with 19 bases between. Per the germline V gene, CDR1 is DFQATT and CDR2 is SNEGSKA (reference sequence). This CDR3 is CSAPDSGSRGNTIYF. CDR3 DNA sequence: TGCAGTGCCCCGGACAGTGGGTCCCGAGGAAACACCATATATTTT.

CDR3 DNA: TGTGCCAGCAGCGCCATTGGTGAGCAGTTCTTC. Amino acids: CASSAIGEQFF. The genes are TRBV2 and TRBJ2-1, with no clear D. Deletions cut 6 bases from V and 9 bases from J, with 9 bases between. Germline assignment: CDR1 SNHLY and CDR2 FYNNEI. CDR3 length: 11 amino acids.

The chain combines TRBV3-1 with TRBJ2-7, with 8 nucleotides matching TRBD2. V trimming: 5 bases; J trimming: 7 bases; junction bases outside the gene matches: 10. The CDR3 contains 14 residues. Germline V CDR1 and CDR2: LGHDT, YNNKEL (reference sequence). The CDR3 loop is CASSAGTRRGEQYF. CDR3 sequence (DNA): TGTGCCAGCAGCGCCGGGACTAGAAGAGGGGAGCAGTACTTC.

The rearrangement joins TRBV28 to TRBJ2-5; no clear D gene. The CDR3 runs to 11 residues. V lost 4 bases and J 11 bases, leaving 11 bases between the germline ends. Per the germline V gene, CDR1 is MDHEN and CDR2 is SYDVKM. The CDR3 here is CASSWGSEQYF. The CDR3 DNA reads TGTGCCAGCAGTTGGGGAAGTGAGCAGTACTTC.

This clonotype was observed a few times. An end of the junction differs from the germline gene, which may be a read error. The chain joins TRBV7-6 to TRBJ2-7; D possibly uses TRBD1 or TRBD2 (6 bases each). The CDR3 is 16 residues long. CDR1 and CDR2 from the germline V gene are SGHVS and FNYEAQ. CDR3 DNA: TGTGCCAGCAGCTTAATGGGGGGCCAGGCCTCCTACGAGCAGTACTTT. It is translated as CASSLMGGQASYEQYF.

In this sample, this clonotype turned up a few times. This CDR3 is CASSFPDRRNTGELFF. In DNA, the CDR3 is TGTGCCAGCAGCTTTCCTGACAGGCGGAACACCGGGGAGCTGTTTTTT. The J gene is TRBJ2-2, the V gene TRBV11-2; a possible D gene is TRBD1 (6 bases). This CDR3 comprises 16 residues. Looked up from germline, CDR1 is SGHAT and CDR2 is FQNNGV. V lost 3 bases and J lost 1, with 12 bases in between.